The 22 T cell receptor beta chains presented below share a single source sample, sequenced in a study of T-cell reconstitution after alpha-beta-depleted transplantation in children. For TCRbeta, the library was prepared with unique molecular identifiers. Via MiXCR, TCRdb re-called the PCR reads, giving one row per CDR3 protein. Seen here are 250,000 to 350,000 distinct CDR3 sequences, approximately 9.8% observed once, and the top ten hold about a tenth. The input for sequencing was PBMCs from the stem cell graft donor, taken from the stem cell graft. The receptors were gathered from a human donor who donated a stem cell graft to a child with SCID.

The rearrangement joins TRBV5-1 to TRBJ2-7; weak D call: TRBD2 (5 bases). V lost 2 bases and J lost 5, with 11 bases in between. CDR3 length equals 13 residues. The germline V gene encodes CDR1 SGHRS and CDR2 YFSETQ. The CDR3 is CASSFGGSDEQYF. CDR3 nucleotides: TGCGCCAGCAGCTTCGGAGGAAGCGACGAGCAGTACTTC.

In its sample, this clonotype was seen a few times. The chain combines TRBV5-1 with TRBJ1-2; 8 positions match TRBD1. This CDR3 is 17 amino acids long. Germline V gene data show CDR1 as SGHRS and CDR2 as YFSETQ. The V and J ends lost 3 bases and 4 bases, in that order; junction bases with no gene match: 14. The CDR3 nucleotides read TGCGCCAGCAGCTCCGGACAGGGTAGTTACGCTAGCTATGGCTACACCTTC. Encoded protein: CASSSGQGSYASYGYTF.

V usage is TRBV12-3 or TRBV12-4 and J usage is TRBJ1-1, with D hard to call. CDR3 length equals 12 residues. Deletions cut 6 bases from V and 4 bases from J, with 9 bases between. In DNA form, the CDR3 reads TGTGCCAGCAGGCACCCTGGCACTGAAGCTTTCTTT. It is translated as CASRHPGTEAFF.

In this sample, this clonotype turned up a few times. CDR3 region: CASSLDRGRGYTF. Here the CDR3 DNA reads TGCGCCAGCAGCTTGGACAGGGGGCGAGGCTACACCTTC. The chain carries TRBV5-1 and TRBJ1-2; TRBD1 aligns across 9 bases. Germline V gives CDR1 SGHRS, CDR2 YFSETQ. Trimming at V came to 0 bases and at J to 8 bases, leaving 2 bases not matched to a gene. CDR3 size: 13 residues. Combining the CDR3 with reference TRBV5-1 and TRBJ1-2 gives the whole variable domain KAGVTQTPRYLIKTRGQQVTLSCSPISGHRSVSWYQQTPGQGLQFLFEYFSETQRNKGNFPGRFSGRQFSNSRSEMNVSTLELGDSALYLCASSLDRGRGYTFGSGTRLTVV.

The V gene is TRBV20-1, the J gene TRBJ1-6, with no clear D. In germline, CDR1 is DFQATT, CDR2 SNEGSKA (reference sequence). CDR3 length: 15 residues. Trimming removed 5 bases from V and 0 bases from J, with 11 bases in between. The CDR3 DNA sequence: TGCAGTGCTGGCGACGGGAGCTCCTATAATTCACCCCTCCACTTT. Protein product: CSAGDGSSYNSPLHF.

In DNA form, the CDR3 reads TGTGCCAGCAGCTTAGCGGGGACAGGGTGGACTGAAGCTTTCTTT. Translation gives CASSLAGTGWTEAFF. The J gene is TRBJ1-1, the V gene TRBV7-2; TRBD1 matches 9 bases. CDR1 is SGHTA and CDR2 is FQGNSA in the germline V gene. Trimming at V came to 0 bases and at J to 5 bases, leaving 4 bases not matched to a gene. The CDR3 is made up of 15 amino acids.

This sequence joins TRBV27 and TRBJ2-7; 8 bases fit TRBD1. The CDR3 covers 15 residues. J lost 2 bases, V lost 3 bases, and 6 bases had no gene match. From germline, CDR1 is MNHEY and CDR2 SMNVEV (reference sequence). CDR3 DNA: TGTGCCAGCAGTTTTTGGACAGGGTACCCCTACGAGCAGTACTTC. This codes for CASSFWTGYPYEQYF.

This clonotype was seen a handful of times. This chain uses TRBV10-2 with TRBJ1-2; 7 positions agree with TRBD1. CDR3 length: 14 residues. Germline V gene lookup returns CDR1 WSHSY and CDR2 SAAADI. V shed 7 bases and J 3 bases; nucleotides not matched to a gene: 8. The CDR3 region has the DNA TGCGCCAGCATAGGATTGGGGACAGACTATGGCTACACCTTC. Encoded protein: CASIGLGTDYGYTF.

The CDR3 nucleotides are TGCGCCAGCAGCTTGGAAACTAGCCTGGCAGATACGCAGTATTTT. Protein: CASSLETSLADTQYF. The chain is built from TRBV5-1 and TRBJ2-3; a weak D match, TRBD2 (6 bases). The CDR3 covers 15 residues. Trimming removed 0 bases at V and 4 bases at J, with 12 bases between. Germline values: CDR1 SGHRS, CDR2 YFSETQ. The variable domain in full, with the rest retrieved from reference TRBV5-1 and TRBJ2-3, is KAGVTQTPRYLIKTRGQQVTLSCSPISGHRSVSWYQQTPGQGLQFLFEYFSETQRNKGNFPGRFSGRQFSNSRSEMNVSTLELGDSALYLCASSLETSLADTQYFGPGTRLTVL.

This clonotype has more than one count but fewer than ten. The CDR3 DNA sequence: TGTGCCAGCAGTTTATCGCCCTTATTCAGGGATCGTGGCAATCAGCCCCAGCATTTT. As protein: CASSLSPLFRDRGNQPQHF. The rearrangement links TRBV12-3 or TRBV12-4 to TRBJ1-5; possible D gene TRBD1, 5 bases. CDR3 length: 19 amino acids. Trimming removed 2 bases at V and 2 bases at J, with 22 bases between.

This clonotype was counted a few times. This CDR3 is CSAYSGGAADTQYF. The CDR3 DNA follows: TGCAGTGCCTATAGCGGGGGGGCCGCAGATACGCAGTATTTT. V is TRBV20-1 and J is TRBJ2-3, with TRBD2 identical over 11 bases. There are 14 residues in the CDR3. CDR1 and CDR2 from the germline V gene are DFQATT and SNEGSKA (reference sequence). J lost 4 bases, V lost 6 bases, and 6 bases had no gene match.

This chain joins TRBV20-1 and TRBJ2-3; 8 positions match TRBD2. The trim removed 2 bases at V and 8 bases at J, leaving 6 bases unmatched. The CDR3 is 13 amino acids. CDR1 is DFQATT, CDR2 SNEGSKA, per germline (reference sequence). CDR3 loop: CSARNGGAGTQYF. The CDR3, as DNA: TGCAGTGCTAGAAACGGGGGGGCCGGTACGCAGTATTTT.

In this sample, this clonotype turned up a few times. Written as DNA, the CDR3 is TGCGCCAGCAGCCAAGACAGGCTAGCGGGGTTCGAGCAGTACTTC. As protein: CASSQDRLAGFEQYF. This rearrangement joins TRBV4-1 to TRBJ2-7, with 9 bases aligning to TRBD2. Trimming took 0 bases from V and 6 from J; bases not matched to a gene: 6. Germline CDR1 MGHRA, CDR2 YSYEKL. CDR3 length: 15 residues.

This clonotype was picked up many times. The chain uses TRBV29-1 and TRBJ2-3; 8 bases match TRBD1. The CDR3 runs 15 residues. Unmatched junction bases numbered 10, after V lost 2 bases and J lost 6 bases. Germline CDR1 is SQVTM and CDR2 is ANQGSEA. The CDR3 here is CSVERGTGGADTQYF. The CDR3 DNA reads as TGCAGCGTTGAAAGGGGTACAGGGGGAGCGGATACGCAGTATTTT.

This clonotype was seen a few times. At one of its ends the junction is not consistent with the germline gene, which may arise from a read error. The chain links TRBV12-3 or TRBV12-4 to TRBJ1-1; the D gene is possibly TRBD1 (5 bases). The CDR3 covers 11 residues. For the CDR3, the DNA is TGTGCCAGCAGTTTAGCCAGGGCTTACAATTTT. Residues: CASSLARAYNF.

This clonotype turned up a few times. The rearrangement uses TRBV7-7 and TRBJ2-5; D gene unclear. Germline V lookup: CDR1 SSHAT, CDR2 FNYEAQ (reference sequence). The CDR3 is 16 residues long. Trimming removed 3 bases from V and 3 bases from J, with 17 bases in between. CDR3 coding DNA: TGTGCCAGCAGCTTCCGGCCCCCGGCAGTCGAAGAGACCCAGTACTTC. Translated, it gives CASSFRPPAVEETQYF.

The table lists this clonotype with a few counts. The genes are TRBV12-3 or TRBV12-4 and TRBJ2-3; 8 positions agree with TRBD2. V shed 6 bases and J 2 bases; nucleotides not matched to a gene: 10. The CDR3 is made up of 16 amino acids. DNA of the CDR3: TGTGCCAGCAGCCCCCGGGGGGGCGGGAACACAGATACGCAGTATTTT. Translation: CASSPRGGGNTDTQYF.

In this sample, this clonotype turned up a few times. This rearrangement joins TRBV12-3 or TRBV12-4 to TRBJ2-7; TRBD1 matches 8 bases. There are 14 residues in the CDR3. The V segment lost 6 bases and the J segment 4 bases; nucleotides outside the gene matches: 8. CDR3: CASSRDRKRYEQYF. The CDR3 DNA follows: TGTGCCAGCAGCAGGGACAGGAAGCGGTACGAGCAGTACTTC.

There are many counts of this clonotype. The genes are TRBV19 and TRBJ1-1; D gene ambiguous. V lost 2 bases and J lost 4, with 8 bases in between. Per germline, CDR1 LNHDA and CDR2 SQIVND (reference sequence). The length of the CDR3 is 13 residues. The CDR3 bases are TGTGCCAGTAGTATAAGACTGATCACTGAAGCTTTCTTT. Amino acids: CASSIRLITEAFF.

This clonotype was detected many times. The CDR3 reads CASSLEGLMNTEAFF. For the CDR3, the DNA is TGCGCCAGCAGCTTGGAAGGTTTGATGAACACTGAAGCTTTCTTT. The J gene is TRBJ1-1, the V gene TRBV5-1; D not certain. The CDR3 has 15 amino acids. V dropped 0 bases and J dropped 0 bases, with 9 bases sitting between them. CDR1 SGHRS and CDR2 YFSETQ come from the germline V gene.

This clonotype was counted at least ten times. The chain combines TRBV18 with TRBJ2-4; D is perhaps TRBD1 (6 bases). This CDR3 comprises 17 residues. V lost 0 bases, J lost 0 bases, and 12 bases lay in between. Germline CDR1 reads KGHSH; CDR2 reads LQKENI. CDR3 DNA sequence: TGTGCCAGCTCACCACCGACAGGTGGGGAAGCCAAAAACATTCAGTACTTC. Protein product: CASSPPTGGEAKNIQYF. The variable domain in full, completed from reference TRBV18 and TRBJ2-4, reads NAGVMQNPRHLVRRRGQEARLRCSPMKGHSHVYWYRQLPEEGLKFMVYLQKENIIDESGMPKERFSAEFPKEGPSILRIQQVVRGDSAAYFCASSPPTGGEAKNIQYFGAGTRLSVL.

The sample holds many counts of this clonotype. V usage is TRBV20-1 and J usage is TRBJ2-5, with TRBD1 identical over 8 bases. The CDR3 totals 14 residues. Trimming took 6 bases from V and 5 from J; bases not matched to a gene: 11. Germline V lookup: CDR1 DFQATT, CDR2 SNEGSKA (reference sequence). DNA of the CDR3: TGCAGTGCCACCACCGGGACAGGCGAGGAGACCCAGTACTTC. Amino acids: CSATTGTGEETQYF.